This T cell receptor beta chain stems from a study of T cell changes during pregnancy in multiple sclerosis. The CDR3 sequence is 14 residues long. V lost 4 bases to trimming and J lost 4 bases, with 15 bases between them. Per germline, CDR1 SGDLS and CDR2 YYNGEE. Data came from immunoSEQ multiplex PCR; TCRdb stores just in-frame clones and leaves some out. The data hold nearly 60,000 clones, with about 89% observed a single time. The gene calls are TRBV9 and TRBJ2-7; D may be TRBD2 (7 bases). The receptor was isolated from a female donor in good health, enrolled as a control in a pregnancy study. Material: CD4+ T cells from peripheral blood mononuclear cells, obtained after pregnancy. The CDR3 nucleotides read TGTGCCAGCAGCTCAGGGGAGGGTAGTTACGAGCAGTACTTC. Protein sequence: CASSSGEGSYEQYF.